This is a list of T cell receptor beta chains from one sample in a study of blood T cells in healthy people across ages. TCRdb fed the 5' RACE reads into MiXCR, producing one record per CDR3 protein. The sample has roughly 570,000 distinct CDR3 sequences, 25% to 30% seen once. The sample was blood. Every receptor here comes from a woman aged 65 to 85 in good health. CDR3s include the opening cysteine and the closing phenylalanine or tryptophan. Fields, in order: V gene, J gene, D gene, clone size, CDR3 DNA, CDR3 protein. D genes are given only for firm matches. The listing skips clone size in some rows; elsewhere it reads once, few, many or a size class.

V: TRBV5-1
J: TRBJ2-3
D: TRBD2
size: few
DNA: TGCGCCAGCAGGCTGAAACCACTAGCGGGGGGGCTTGACACAGATACGCAGTATTTT
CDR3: CASRLKPLAGGLDTDTQYF

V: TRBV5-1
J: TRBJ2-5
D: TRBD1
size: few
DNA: TGCGCCAGCAGCGTGGGACAGCCACAAGAGACCCAGTACTTC
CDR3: CASSVGQPQETQYF

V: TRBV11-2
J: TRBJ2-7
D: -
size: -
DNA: TGTGCCAGCAGCACAGGGGGGGGAAAATCCTACGAGCAGTACTTC
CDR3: CASSTGGGKSYEQYF

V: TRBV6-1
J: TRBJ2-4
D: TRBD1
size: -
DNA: TGTGCCAGCAGTCTTGCACCGGGACAGGTCATGGCATTAGCCAAAAACATTCAGTACTTC
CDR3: CASSLAPGQVMALAKNIQYF

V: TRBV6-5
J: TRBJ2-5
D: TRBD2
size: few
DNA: TGTGCCAGCAGTTCGCGGGGGTCCGGCGCGGAGACCCAGTACTTC
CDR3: CASSSRGSGAETQYF

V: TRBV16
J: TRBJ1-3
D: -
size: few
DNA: TGTGCCAGCAGCGACAGAGATAGAAACACCATATATTTT
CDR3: CASSDRDRNTIYF

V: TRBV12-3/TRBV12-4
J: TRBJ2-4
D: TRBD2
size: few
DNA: TGTGCCAGCAGGGTAGCGGGGGCCAAAAACACTCAGTACTTC
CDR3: CASRVAGAKNTQYF

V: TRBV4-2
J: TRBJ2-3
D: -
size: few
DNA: TGTGCCAGCAGCCAAGATGTTACGCAGTATTTT
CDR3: CASSQDVTQYF

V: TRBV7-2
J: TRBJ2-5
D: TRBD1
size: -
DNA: TGTGCCAGCAGCCGACAGGGTACAAGAGAGACCCAGTACTTC
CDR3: CASSRQGTRETQYF

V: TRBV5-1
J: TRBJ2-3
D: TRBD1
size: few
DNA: TGCGCCAGCAGCCCCGGGACAGGGGCGGATACGCAGTATTTT
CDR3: CASSPGTGADTQYF

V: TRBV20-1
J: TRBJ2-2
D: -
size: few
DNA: TGCAGTGCTGTGCGGGGGCCAAACACCGGGGAGCTGTTTTTT
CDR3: CSAVRGPNTGELFF

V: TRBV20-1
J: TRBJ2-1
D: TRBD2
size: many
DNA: TGCAGTGCTAAACCCCTAGCGGGGGGACCCAATGAGCAGTTCTTC
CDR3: CSAKPLAGGPNEQFF

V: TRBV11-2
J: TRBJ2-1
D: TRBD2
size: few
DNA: TGTGCCAGCAGCTTAGGCGGGGGATCGTCTAGCGGGATTAGCTCCTACAATGAGCAGTTCTTC
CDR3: CASSLGGGSSSGISSYNEQFF

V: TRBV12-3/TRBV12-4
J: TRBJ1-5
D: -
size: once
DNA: TGTGCCAGCAGCTTGTCCACTAAAGCGGCCCAGCATTTT
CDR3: CASSLSTKAAQHF